These 29 T cell receptor beta chains came from one sample sequenced in a study of control samples from healthy donors and cancer patients. Repertoires were generated with immunoSEQ multiplex PCR, while TCRdb's copy carries only in-frame clones and drops some. This table holds about 140,000 clones, around 90% found once. The sequenced material came from blood. Source of these receptors: a man younger than 35 in good health.

The chain couples TRBV6-7 to TRBJ2-2; unclear D gene. TRBV6-7 is labeled an ORF, and its function is uncertain. The length of the CDR3 is 15 residues. V lost 5 bases and J lost 2, with 12 bases in between. CDR3 region: CASSPAVSNTGELFF. The CDR3 nucleotides are TGTGCCAGCAGTCCTGCGGTTAGCAACACCGGGGAGCTGTTTTTT.

The V and J genes are TRBV2 and TRBJ1-1; D ambiguous. CDR1 SNHLY and CDR2 FYNNEI come from the germline V gene. V lost 8 bases to trimming and J lost 7 bases, with 11 bases between them. The CDR3 runs 11 residues. The DNA of the CDR3 is TGTGCCAGCTTGAGGCGGTTTGAAGCTTTCTTT. It specifies CASLRRFEAFF. Together with reference TRBV2 and TRBJ1-1, the CDR3 gives the full variable domain: EPEVTQTPSHQVTQMGQEVILRCVPISNHLYFYWYRQILGQKVEFLVSFYNNEISEKSEIFDDQFSVERPDGSNFTLKIRSTKLEDSAMYFCASLRRFEAFFGQGTRLTVV.

The chain is built from TRBV28 and TRBJ1-1, with D perhaps TRBD1 (6 bases). The CDR3 has 14 amino acids. Germline CDR1 MDHEN, CDR2 SYDVKM. V gave up 7 bases and J gave up 0 bases, with 12 bases separating them. As DNA, the CDR3 is TGTGCCAGCATTACAGGGTCCATGAACACTGAAGCTTTCTTT. Its protein product is CASITGSMNTEAFF.

Only one count was recorded for this clone. The J gene is TRBJ1-5, the V gene TRBV27; D is unresolved. Germline V lookup: CDR1 MNHEY, CDR2 SMNVEV (reference sequence). The CDR3 totals 12 residues. Between the trimmed V and J ends, which lost 1 base and 6 bases, there was a span of 4 bases. CDR3 protein: CASSLYGQPQHF. The CDR3 bases are TGTGCCAGCAGTTTATATGGTCAGCCCCAGCATTTT.

This clone appeared a single time. The chain employs TRBV9 and TRBJ1-4; D gene ambiguous. Looked up from germline, CDR1 is SGDLS and CDR2 is YYNGEE. V gave up 0 bases and J gave up 4 bases, with 22 bases separating them. The CDR3 consists of 19 residues. DNA of the CDR3: TGTGCCAGCAGCGTAGGGGAGGAAAGGGAGCCTTGGGGTAATGAAAAACTGTTTTTT. It translates to CASSVGEEREPWGNEKLFF.

The chain couples TRBV27 to TRBJ1-1, with D hard to call. Germline V gene sequence: CDR1 MNHEY, CDR2 SMNVEV (reference sequence). The CDR3 extends over 14 amino acids. V dropped 3 bases and J dropped 6 bases, with 14 bases sitting between them. CDR3 DNA sequence: TGTGCCAGCAGTTTCCGGAGGGTGCGCCCTGAAGCTTTCTTT. This sequence encodes CASSFRRVRPEAFF.

The chain recombines TRBV5-1 with TRBJ2-7; possibly TRBD1 for D (6 bases). V lost 8 bases and J lost 5, with 17 bases in between. The germline V gene encodes CDR1 SGHRS and CDR2 YFSETQ. This CDR3 has 13 residues. This chain's CDR3 is CASGRTGSDEQYF. CDR3 in DNA: TGCGCCAGTGGCCGTACAGGGTCGGACGAGCAGTACTTC.

The gene calls are TRBV2 and TRBJ2-2; D uncertain. The CDR3 is 13 amino acids. Trimming stripped 6 bases from V and 1 base from J, with 6 bases between. Germline CDR1 reads SNHLY; CDR2 reads FYNNEI. The CDR3 reads CASRRRNTGELFF. DNA of the CDR3: TGTGCCAGCAGGAGGCGGAACACCGGGGAGCTGTTTTTT. Combining the CDR3 with reference TRBV2 and TRBJ2-2 gives the whole variable domain EPEVTQTPSHQVTQMGQEVILRCVPISNHLYFYWYRQILGQKVEFLVSFYNNEISEKSEIFDDQFSVERPDGSNFTLKIRSTKLEDSAMYFCASRRRNTGELFFGEGSRLTVL.

This chain joins TRBV4-1 and TRBJ2-3; TRBD2 matches 9 bases. The V gene end was trimmed by 1 base and the J gene end by 2 bases; junction bases not matched to a gene: 16. Germline V gene lookup returns CDR1 MGHRA and CDR2 YSYEKL. The CDR3 has 20 amino acids. DNA of the CDR3: TGCGCCAGCAGCCAAGCGAGAGGACTAGCGCCTCAATTAATCACAGATACGCAGTATTTT. Amino acids: CASSQARGLAPQLITDTQYF.

The genes are TRBV11-2 and TRBJ2-2; 8 bases align to TRBD2. The CDR3 is 15 residues long. CDR1 and CDR2 from the germline V gene are SGHAT and FQNNGV. Trimming removed 1 base from V and 5 bases from J; junction bases left unmatched: 3. CDR3 nucleotide sequence: TGTGCCAGCAGCTTAGTCGCGGGGGGAACCGGGGAGCTGTTTTTT. The encoded protein is CASSLVAGGTGELFF. The entire variable domain, with the rest obtained from reference TRBV11-2 and TRBJ2-2, is as follows: EAGVAQSPRYKIIEKRQSVAFWCNPISGHATLYWYQQILGQGPKLLIQFQNNGVVDDSQLPKDRFSAERLKGVDSTLKIQPAKLEDSAVYLCASSLVAGGTGELFFGEGSRLTVL.

This clone was seen only once. This rearrangement joins TRBV18 to TRBJ1-2, with a tentative D call TRBD1 (5 bases). CDR3 length equals 14 residues. Per the germline V gene, CDR1 is KGHSH and CDR2 is LQKENI. Trimming cost V 5 bases and J 0 bases, with 10 bases left between them. The CDR3 is CASSGGISNYGYTF. The CDR3 DNA is TGTGCCAGCTCAGGGGGAATTTCTAACTATGGCTACACCTTC.

This chain uses TRBV4-3 with TRBJ2-4; 12 nucleotides agree with TRBD2. The length of the CDR3 is 16 residues. V shed 1 base and J 9 bases; nucleotides not matched to a gene: 7. Germline V gene lookup returns CDR1 LGHNA and CDR2 YSLEER. CDR3 protein: CASSQGASGGASIQYF. In nucleotides, the CDR3 is TGCGCCAGCAGCCAAGGAGCTAGCGGGGGGGCCAGCATTCAGTACTTC.

V is TRBV6-2 or TRBV6-3 and J is TRBJ2-3; 8 positions agree with TRBD1. The CDR3 is made up of 17 amino acids. The V and J ends lost 5 bases and 3 bases, in that order; junction bases with no gene match: 13. Germline CDR1 is MNHEY and CDR2 is SVGEGT. The CDR3, as DNA: TGTGCCAGCAGTCAATTAGCCGGGACAGGCAAGACAGATACGCAGTATTTT. This codes for CASSQLAGTGKTDTQYF.

This CDR3 reads CASSPGDRVYGYTF. DNA of the CDR3: TGTGCCAGCAGTCCCGGGGACAGGGTCTATGGCTACACCTTC. This chain links TRBV28 with TRBJ1-2, with 9 nucleotides matching TRBD1. CDR1 MDHEN and CDR2 SYDVKM come from the germline V gene. Losses at the gene ends were 5 bases for V and 4 bases for J; bases not matched to a gene: 5. CDR3 length: 14 residues.

J is TRBJ2-7 and V is TRBV19, with D tentatively TRBD2 (7 bases). The germline CDR1 and CDR2 sequences are LNHDA and SQIVND (reference sequence). Trimming stripped 7 bases from V and 2 bases from J, with 12 bases between. CDR3 length: 13 amino acids. CDR3 residues: CASTAGAAYEQYF. The CDR3 bases are TGTGCCAGTACTGCGGGGGCCGCCTACGAGCAGTACTTC.

The chain uses TRBV3-1 (or the pseudogene TRBV3-2) and TRBJ2-1; 9 bases match TRBD1. Looked up from germline, CDR1 is LGHDT and CDR2 is YNNKEL (reference sequence). With V trimmed by 5 bases and J by 7 bases, 12 bases remained unmatched. The CDR3 has 16 residues. CDR3 in amino acids: CASSLRPGQGTNEQFF. The CDR3 DNA reads as TGTGCCAGCAGCTTACGACCGGGACAGGGTACGAATGAGCAGTTCTTC.

V is TRBV11-2 and J is TRBJ2-1; 7 positions match TRBD2. Germline V CDR1 and CDR2: SGHAT, FQNNGV. This CDR3 is built from 15 residues. The J segment lost 4 bases and the V segment lost 2 bases, leaving 5 bases of the junction unmatched. The CDR3 loop reads CASSLNGGGYNEQFF. The CDR3 DNA sequence: TGTGCCAGCAGCTTAAATGGGGGGGGTTACAATGAGCAGTTCTTC.

The V gene is TRBV3-1 (or the pseudogene TRBV3-2), the J gene TRBJ2-5, with D possibly called TRBD1 or TRBD2 (5 bases each). The CDR3 spans 16 residues. CDR1 LGHDT and CDR2 YNNKEL come from the germline V gene (reference sequence). Trimming took 0 bases from V and 5 from J, leaving 16 bases between them. The CDR3 sequence: CASSQDRIGEYETQYF. CDR3 nucleotides: TGTGCCAGCAGCCAAGATCGAATAGGGGAGTATGAGACCCAGTACTTC.

J is TRBJ1-1 and V is TRBV14; no firm D call. In germline, CDR1 is SGHDN, CDR2 FVKESK. The CDR3 has 15 amino acids. Trimming removed 5 bases at V and 11 bases at J, with 24 bases between. DNA for the CDR3: TGTGCCAGCAGCTCCGTTCCGGCCACCTTCCTGGGGGCTTTCTTT. Amino acid sequence: CASSSVPATFLGAFF. Full variable domain (remainder filled in from reference TRBV14 and TRBJ1-1): EAGVTQFPSHSVIEKGQTVTLRCDPISGHDNLYWYRRVMGKEIKFLLHFVKESKQDESGMPNNRFLAERTGGTYSTLKVQPAELEDSGVYFCASSSVPATFLGAFFGQGTRLTVV.

The V and J genes are TRBV29-1 and TRBJ2-7; no definite D call. The CDR3 runs 11 residues. Germline CDR1 is SQVTM and CDR2 is ANQGSEA. Trimming stripped 0 bases from V and 4 bases from J, with 4 bases between. The CDR3 sequence is CSVEDRYEQYF. For the CDR3, the DNA is TGCAGCGTTGAAGACAGATACGAGCAGTACTTC.

This clone showed up just once. CDR3 amino acids: CASSPPGQRGLGGELFF. CDR3 DNA: TGTGCCAGCAGCCCCCCAGGTCAGCGGGGGCTGGGCGGGGAGCTGTTTTTT. The genes are TRBV3-1 (or the pseudogene TRBV3-2) and TRBJ2-2; 8 positions match TRBD2. Germline values: CDR1 LGHDT, CDR2 YNNKEL (reference sequence). The CDR3 is 17 residues long. V dropped 4 bases and J dropped 7; count of bases not matched to a gene: 14.

The CDR3 protein is CASSLGGGEDTQYF. In nucleotides, the CDR3 is TGCGCCAGCAGTCTCGGCGGGGGGGAAGATACGCAGTATTTT. The chain employs TRBV5-1 and TRBJ2-3; 9 bases match TRBD2. The CDR3 is 14 amino acids. CDR1 is SGHRS, CDR2 YFSETQ, per germline. J lost 5 bases, V lost 5 bases, and 6 bases had no gene match.

The chain joins TRBV28 to TRBJ1-5, with TRBD1 matching over 9 bases. With V trimmed by 2 bases and J by 4 bases, 3 bases remained unmatched. This CDR3 has 15 residues. Germline V lookup: CDR1 MDHEN, CDR2 SYDVKM. CDR3 residues: CASSLPTGGNQPQHF. Written as DNA, the CDR3 is TGTGCCAGCAGTTTACCGACAGGGGGTAATCAGCCCCAGCATTTT.

The chain links TRBV5-6 to TRBJ2-2; D call uncertain. Germline CDR1 and CDR2: SGHDT and YYEEEE. Trimming pared 1 base from V and 5 bases from J, leaving 9 bases between. The CDR3 is 14 amino acids. CDR3 protein: CASSLLGKTGELFF. CDR3 in DNA: TGTGCCAGCAGCTTGCTGGGGAAGACCGGGGAGCTGTTTTTT. The full variable domain, rest sourced from reference TRBV5-6 and TRBJ2-2, is DAGVTQSPTHLIKTRGQQVTLRCSPKSGHDTVSWYQQALGQGPQFIFQYYEEEERQRGNFPDRFSGHQFPNYSSELNVNALLLGDSALYLCASSLLGKTGELFFGEGSRLTVL.

This chain links TRBV3-1 (or the pseudogene TRBV3-2) with TRBJ1-1, with 7 bases that match TRBD1. The germline CDR1 and CDR2 sequences are LGHDT and YNNKEL (reference sequence). The J segment lost 3 bases and the V segment lost 5 bases, leaving 9 bases of the junction unmatched. This CDR3 has 15 amino acids. CDR3 sequence reads: CASSFRTGGYTEAFF. Here the CDR3 DNA reads TGTGCCAGCAGCTTCCGGACAGGAGGGTACACTGAAGCTTTCTTT.

This chain links TRBV28 with TRBJ2-1; 9 bases map to TRBD2. With V trimmed by 5 bases and J by 4 bases, 12 bases remained unmatched. CDR1 is MDHEN, CDR2 SYDVKM, per germline. The CDR3 sequence is 17 residues long. CDR3 nucleotide sequence: TGTGCCAGCAGTAAGGCCCAGCGGGGGGACCGGTACAATGAGCAGTTCTTC. Amino acid sequence: CASSKAQRGDRYNEQFF.

The chain recombines TRBV7-2 with TRBJ2-6, with no clear D. Germline V gives CDR1 SGHTA, CDR2 FQGNSA. The CDR3 runs to 14 residues. With 4 bases removed from V and 0 bases from J, the gap between germline ends came to 4 bases. CDR3 residues: CASSSTSGANVLTF. The CDR3, as DNA: TGTGCCAGCAGCTCTACCTCTGGGGCCAACGTCCTGACTTTC. The full variable domain, its missing parts supplied by reference TRBV7-2 and TRBJ2-6, is GAGVSQSPSNKVTEKGKDVELRCDPISGHTALYWYRQSLGQGLEFLIYFQGNSAPDKSGLPSDRFSAERTGGSVSTLTIQRTQQEDSAVYLCASSSTSGANVLTFGAGSRLTVL.

In its sample, this clone was seen once. This chain joins TRBV28 and TRBJ2-2; 7 nucleotides line up with TRBD1. The CDR3 has 16 residues. The ends lost 1 base at V and 1 base at J; junction bases unmatched: 3. Per the germline V gene, CDR1 is MDHEN and CDR2 is SYDVKM. The CDR3 region is CASSLFDRENTGELFF. CDR3 bases: TGTGCCAGCAGTTTATTTGACAGGGAGAACACCGGGGAGCTGTTTTTT.

V is TRBV5-1 and J is TRBJ2-5, with D possibly matching TRBD2 (7 bases). Trimming removed 4 bases at V and 1 base at J, with 14 bases between. CDR3 size: 15 residues. Germline values: CDR1 SGHRS, CDR2 YFSETQ. As DNA, the CDR3 is TGCGCCAGCAGCCCAAGGGGGGGAGGCCAAGAGACCCAGTACTTC. Amino acids: CASSPRGGGQETQYF.